One and the same sample provided the 31 T cell receptor beta chains below, sequenced in a study of T cells in Graves' hyperthyroidism and ophthalmopathy. The CDR3 regions of TCR beta were amplified from RNA transcripts. The HTBI primer set was used in a first-round RT-PCR of the TCR CDR3. TCRdb passed the multiplex PCR reads through MiXCR, listing each CDR3 protein once. The sample contains around 340,000 distinct CDR3 sequences, around 18% of which appear only once. The sample taken for sequencing was blood. All receptors come from a woman in her forties with Graves' ophthalmopathy.

In its sample, this clonotype was seen many times. J is TRBJ1-3 and V is TRBV12-3 or TRBV12-4; TRBD1 is a possible D gene (6 bases). V was shortened by 5 bases and J by 4 bases, with 15 bases between the two germline ends. CDR3 length equals 15 residues. This CDR3 is CASSPTGIAGNTIYF. The CDR3 DNA reads as TGTGCCAGCAGTCCCACAGGGATCGCCGGAAACACCATATATTTT.

At least ten counts were recorded for this clonotype. The chain combines TRBV6-2 or TRBV6-3 with TRBJ2-7; tentative D call: TRBD1 (5 bases). Germline V gene data show CDR1 as MNHEY and CDR2 as SVGEGT. The CDR3 length is 14 residues. The V and J ends lost 6 bases and 7 bases respectively, with 19 bases between them. The CDR3 region has the DNA TGTGCCAGCAGCAACGCAGGGCAGGGTAAAGAGCAGTACTTC. As protein: CASSNAGQGKEQYF.

This clonotype was recorded a few times. The chain combines TRBV30 with TRBJ1-1; D ambiguous. The CDR3 is 13 residues long. Germline loops: CDR1 GTSNPN, CDR2 SVGIG (reference sequence). V was pared by 1 base and J by 8 bases, with 14 bases between. The CDR3 loop is CAWSALMTGEAFF. DNA for the CDR3: TGTGCCTGGAGTGCCCTCATGACGGGGGAAGCTTTCTTT.

With respect to this clonotype: With a much larger clone just one base away, this may be a read error. The V and J genes are TRBV9 and TRBJ2-7; TRBD2 might be the D (6 bases). The V end was cut by 0 bases, the J end by 5 bases, with 15 bases between. Germline V gives CDR1 SGDLS, CDR2 YYNGEE. The CDR3 contains 15 residues. CDR3 sequence: CASSVETGGVHEQYF. The CDR3, as DNA: TGTGCCAGCAGCGTAGAGACCGGAGGGGTCCACGAGCAGTACTTC.

This clonotype has a count of ten or more. The V gene is TRBV15, the J gene TRBJ2-7, with TRBD1 as a possible D gene (5 bases). V lost 5 bases to trimming and J lost 4 bases, with 6 bases between them. The CDR3 spans 11 residues. Germline loops: CDR1 LNHNV, CDR2 YYDKDF (reference sequence). CDR3 amino acids: CATSAGYEQYF. For the CDR3, the DNA is TGTGCCACCAGCGCAGGGTACGAGCAGTACTTC.

This clonotype was seen more than once but under ten times. CDR3: CASTGGFSYEQYF. The CDR3 DNA reads TGTGCCAGCACCGGCGGATTCTCCTACGAGCAGTACTTC. The chain employs TRBV3-1 and TRBJ2-7; D is unresolved. The CDR3 contains 13 residues. The germline gives CDR1 LGHDT, CDR2 YNNKEL (reference sequence). V dropped 7 bases and J dropped 0 bases, with 10 bases sitting between them.

This clonotype was recorded many times. The rearrangement joins TRBV29-1 to TRBJ1-2; TRBD1 is a possible D gene (6 bases). The CDR3 totals 14 residues. Germline V CDR1 and CDR2: SQVTM, ANQGSEA. V gave up 2 bases and J gave up 7 bases, with 17 bases separating them. In nucleotides, the CDR3 is TGCAGCGTTGAATCCTTCCAGGGGTTAGTTGGCTACACCTTC. As protein: CSVESFQGLVGYTF.

This clonotype appeared many times. V usage is TRBV7-8 and J usage is TRBJ2-2; D may be TRBD1 or TRBD2 (5 bases each). The CDR3 has 16 amino acids. In germline, CDR1 is SGHVS, CDR2 FQNEAQ. Trimming cost V 1 base and J 11 bases, with 20 bases left between them. CDR3 DNA sequence: TGTGCCAGCAGCTTAGACGTGTACGGGTATCGGGACGAGCTGTTTTTT. It encodes CASSLDVYGYRDELFF.

A few counts support this clonotype. This chain joins TRBV27 and TRBJ2-5; 11 nucleotides line up with TRBD2. This CDR3 spans 16 amino acids. V gave up 5 bases and J gave up 4 bases; unmatched junction bases: 9. Per the germline V gene, CDR1 is MNHEY and CDR2 is SMNVEV (reference sequence). The CDR3 bases are TGTGCCAGCAGTCGCTCGGGACTAGCGGATTCAGAGACCCAGTACTTC. It specifies CASSRSGLADSETQYF.

This clonotype was recorded at least ten times. The chain recombines TRBV5-1 with TRBJ1-2; no definite D call. CDR1 SGHRS and CDR2 YFSETQ come from the germline V gene. The CDR3 loop spans 15 amino acids. The V and J ends lost 4 bases and 7 bases respectively, with 20 bases between them. The chain's CDR3 is CASSPADSPGGGYTF. The CDR3 coding sequence is TGCGCCAGCAGCCCGGCGGACTCCCCAGGCGGTGGCTACACCTTC.

This clonotype was seen at least ten times. This chain links TRBV2 with TRBJ2-5, with 7 nucleotides matching TRBD1. With V trimmed by 3 bases and J by 5 bases, 6 bases remained unmatched. The CDR3 runs 14 residues. The V gene's germline CDR1 is SNHLY and CDR2 FYNNEI. The DNA for the CDR3 is TGTGCCAGCAGTGATACGAGGGGGCGTGAGACCCAGTACTTC. Translating gives CASSDTRGRETQYF.

This clonotype was seen repeatedly, ten times or more. V usage is TRBV6-1 and J usage is TRBJ2-2, with D unresolved. The germline V gene encodes CDR1 MNHNS and CDR2 SASEGT. V was cut by 2 bases and J by 12 bases, with 13 bases left in between. The CDR3 consists of 13 residues. The CDR3 sequence is CASSEWGPGKLFF. The CDR3 region has the DNA TGTGCCAGCAGTGAATGGGGTCCTGGGAAGCTGTTTTTT.

This rearrangement joins TRBV29-1 to TRBJ1-1; 9 nucleotides agree with TRBD1. Germline V gives CDR1 SQVTM, CDR2 ANQGSEA. The CDR3 sequence is 12 residues long. V shed 7 bases and J 6 bases; nucleotides not matched to a gene: 6. The CDR3 here is CSARTGEAEAFF. CDR3 DNA sequence: TGCAGCGCCCGGACAGGGGAGGCTGAAGCTTTCTTT.

At least ten counts were recorded for this clonotype. The chain employs TRBV18 and TRBJ2-4; D call uncertain. Trimming removed 0 bases from V and 6 bases from J, with 12 bases in between. The CDR3 is made up of 15 amino acids. CDR1 and CDR2 from the germline V gene are KGHSH and LQKENI. This CDR3 reads CASSPPSRRTNIQYF. In DNA, the CDR3 is TGTGCCAGCTCACCACCTAGCCGCCGGACAAACATTCAGTACTTC.

This clonotype was seen many times. V is TRBV5-1 and J is TRBJ2-7; 9 bases are a match to TRBD1. The germline gives CDR1 SGHRS, CDR2 YFSETQ. This CDR3 has 13 residues. V gave up 7 bases and J gave up 4 bases; unmatched junction bases: 6. CDR3 nucleotide sequence: TGCGCCAGCGGCAGGGACAGGGCTTACGAGCAGTACTTC. Translation gives CASGRDRAYEQYF.

This clonotype was counted many times. The chain is built from TRBV29-1 and TRBJ2-7, with TRBD1 identical over 7 bases. The germline CDR1 and CDR2 sequences are SQVTM and ANQGSEA. This CDR3 is 13 amino acids long. J lost 2 bases, V lost 2 bases, and 3 bases had no gene match. As DNA, the CDR3 is TGCAGCGTTGAAAGCCAGGGGGCCTACGAGCAGTACTTC. Translated, it gives CSVESQGAYEQYF.

This clonotype came up many times. V gene TRBV6-5 combines with J gene TRBJ1-1; the D gene is possibly TRBD1 (5 bases). V was pared by 2 bases and J by 7 bases, with 11 bases between. CDR1 and CDR2 from the germline V gene are MNHEY and SVGAGI. The CDR3 runs to 13 residues. CDR3 DNA: TGTGCCAGCAGTTACATGGGGGAGAGTGAAGCTTTCTTT. Its protein product is CASSYMGESEAFF.

This clonotype was counted many times. The chain combines TRBV19 with TRBJ2-1, with D perhaps matching TRBD2 (6 bases). V was clipped by 3 bases and J by 10 bases, with 16 bases between them. This CDR3 spans 14 amino acids. Germline-derived CDR1 and CDR2 are LNHDA and SQIVND (reference sequence). This CDR3 is CASSISGEGYEQFF. CDR3 nucleotide sequence: TGTGCCAGTAGTATTTCGGGAGAGGGTTACGAGCAGTTCTTC.

In this sample, this clonotype turned up many times. V is TRBV29-1 and J is TRBJ2-7, with D possibly being TRBD1 (6 bases). CDR3 length equals 11 residues. CDR1 SQVTM and CDR2 ANQGSEA come from the germline V gene. V shed 8 bases and J shed 2 bases, with 10 bases lying between them. CDR3 amino acids: CSITGPYEQYF. The CDR3 DNA reads as TGCAGCATCACAGGGCCCTACGAGCAGTACTTC.

In this sample, this clonotype turned up many times. CDR3 sequence (DNA): TGTGCCAGCAGATTTACCTCTTCCAGGGGCACTGAAGCTTTCTTT. This codes for CASRFTSSRGTEAFF. The rearrangement joins TRBV28 to TRBJ1-1; TRBD1 might be the D (6 bases). This CDR3 is built from 15 residues. The germline CDR1 and CDR2 sequences are MDHEN and SYDVKM. The ends were cut back, 6 bases at V and 4 bases at J, with 18 bases in the middle. Together with reference TRBV28 and TRBJ1-1, the CDR3 gives the full variable domain: DVKVTQSSRYLVKRTGEKVFLECVQDMDHENMFWYRQDPGLGLRLIYFSYDVKMKEKGDIPEGYSVSREKKERFSLILESASTNQTSMYLCASRFTSSRGTEAFFGQGTRLTVV.

This clonotype turned up a few times. The rearrangement links TRBV20-1 to TRBJ2-7, with D perhaps matching TRBD2 (6 bases). V lost 6 bases and J lost 0, with 6 bases in between. Germline V lookup: CDR1 DFQATT, CDR2 SNEGSKA (reference sequence). This CDR3 region has 11 residues. The CDR3 DNA sequence: TGCAGTGCGGGGGGCTCCTACGAGCAGTACTTC. It codes for CSAGGSYEQYF.

This clonotype has at least ten counts. The chain carries TRBV6-2 or TRBV6-3 and TRBJ1-5, with a weak D call TRBD1 (5 bases). Germline V gives CDR1 MNHEY, CDR2 SVGEGT. The CDR3 runs 12 residues. V lost 7 bases, J lost 9 bases, and 13 bases lay in between. The CDR3 here is CASTTGGGPQHF. As DNA, the CDR3 is TGTGCCAGCACCACGGGGGGAGGGCCCCAGCATTTT.

This clonotype was counted many times. The chain is built from TRBV7-2 and TRBJ2-5; the match to TRBD1 covers 7 bases. The germline V gene encodes CDR1 SGHTA and CDR2 FQGNSA. This CDR3 is built from 15 residues. The V gene end was trimmed by 5 bases and the J gene end by 1 base; junction bases not matched to a gene: 7. As DNA, the CDR3 is TGTGCCAGCAGCGCTCAGACAGGGACCCAAGAGACCCAGTACTTC. This translates into CASSAQTGTQETQYF.

This clonotype was recorded at least ten times. The chain recombines TRBV27 with TRBJ2-7; D is undetermined. This CDR3 comprises 14 residues. The germline V and J ends were trimmed by 4 bases and 1 base, with 11 bases remaining between them. Germline CDR1 is MNHEY and CDR2 is SMNVEV (reference sequence). The chain's CDR3 is CASSSQDQSYEQYF. The CDR3 DNA follows: TGTGCCAGCAGTTCCCAGGACCAATCCTACGAGCAGTACTTC.

This clonotype appeared many times. The junction departs from germline at one end; a sequencing error may be responsible. The chain links TRBV28 to TRBJ2-7; tentative D call: TRBD2 (6 bases). The CDR3 spans 15 residues. The germline gives CDR1 MDHEN, CDR2 SYDVKM. CDR3 amino acids: CASSRGDSLTYEQHF. CDR3 sequence (DNA): TGTGCCAGCAGTCGCGGGGACTCCCTCACCTACGAGCAGCACTTC.

This clonotype was seen ten or more times. This chain links TRBV4-3 with TRBJ1-1; D gene ambiguous. Trimming took off 0 bases at V and 10 bases at J, with 9 bases between the two ends. Germline V gene data show CDR1 as LGHNA and CDR2 as YSLEER. CDR3 length: 12 amino acids. In DNA, the CDR3 is TGCGCCAGCAGCCAAGATGCCGGGCTAGCTTTCTTT. It codes for CASSQDAGLAFF.

This clonotype showed up many times. The chain recombines TRBV4-1 with TRBJ1-1, with 11 bases matching TRBD1. The CDR3 is 13 residues long. Germline V lookup: CDR1 MGHRA, CDR2 YSYEKL. J lost 11 bases, V lost 3 bases, and 5 bases had no gene match. The CDR3 reads CASSHPGTGGAFF. The CDR3 DNA sequence: TGCGCCAGCAGCCACCCCGGGACAGGGGGGGCTTTCTTT.

This clonotype was seen ten or more times. The rearrangement uses TRBV14 and TRBJ2-7; D call uncertain. V dropped 1 base and J dropped 3 bases, with 4 bases sitting between them. The V gene's germline CDR1 is SGHDN and CDR2 FVKESK. The CDR3 has 12 amino acids. CDR3 DNA sequence: TGTGCCAGCAGCCAAGTCCGCTACGAGCAGTACTTC. The encoded protein is CASSQVRYEQYF.

In its sample, this clonotype was seen many times. V and J are TRBV13 and TRBJ2-7, with 7 positions matching TRBD1. V was clipped by 1 base and J by 0 bases; unmatched bases: 9. Germline CDR1 and CDR2: PRHDT and FYEKMQ (reference sequence). The CDR3 covers 17 residues. CDR3 bases: TGTGCCAGCAGCTTAGTTAGGGGGCAAGTGTCCTCCTACGAGCAGTACTTC. As protein: CASSLVRGQVSSYEQYF.

This clonotype was seen repeatedly, ten times or more. The rearrangement uses TRBV6-1 and TRBJ1-1; 7 bases agree with TRBD1. The CDR3 is made up of 15 amino acids. V lost 0 bases and J lost 4; bases outside the gene matches: 5. Germline assignment: CDR1 MNHNS and CDR2 SASEGT. The DNA for the CDR3 is TGTGCCAGCAGTGAAGCGCAGGGGGGGGGCACTGAAGCTTTCTTT. Translation gives CASSEAQGGGTEAFF.

This clonotype was picked up a small number of times. The chain is built from TRBV6-1 and TRBJ2-5; D ambiguous. The germline V gene has CDR1 MNHNS and CDR2 SASEGT. The CDR3 is 13 amino acids. The V and J ends lost 3 bases and 1 base respectively, with 6 bases between them. In nucleotides, the CDR3 is TGTGCCAGCAGTGAGTTAGCCCAAGAGACCCAGTACTTC. As protein: CASSELAQETQYF.